The rows below give T cell receptor beta chains drawn from one sample of a study of neurological immune-mediated disorders. TCRdb used MiXCR to reprocess the 5' RACE reads, holding one entry per CDR3 protein. The table lists about 42,000 distinct CDR3 sequences, roughly 21% of them singletons. Input material: PBMCs. The receptors come from a man in his sixties with HTLV-1-associated myelopathy (HAM/TSP). Both conserved end residues are part of each CDR3. Each record gives: V gene, J gene, CDR3 protein.

v_gene: TRBV18; j_gene: TRBJ1-3; CDR3aa: CASSPGSVSGNTIYF
v_gene: TRBV15; j_gene: TRBJ2-1; CDR3aa: CATRGQGSRSEQFF
v_gene: TRBV5-1; j_gene: TRBJ1-1; CDR3aa: CASSLPGSLSKNTEAFF
v_gene: TRBV7-9; j_gene: TRBJ1-1; CDR3aa: CASSRLQEKAFF
v_gene: TRBV28; j_gene: TRBJ2-7; CDR3aa: CASSRSSGPLRYEQYF
v_gene: TRBV20-1; j_gene: TRBJ2-1; CDR3aa: CSASVLGTPSHYNEQFF
v_gene: TRBV5-1; j_gene: TRBJ2-3; CDR3aa: CASSPTTFGSTSGTDTQYF
v_gene: TRBV5-1; j_gene: TRBJ2-2; CDR3aa: CASSLSPRGNTGELFF
v_gene: TRBV30; j_gene: TRBJ2-7; CDR3aa: CACYGTGINEQYF
v_gene: TRBV6-5; j_gene: TRBJ2-7; CDR3aa: CASSKGTENYEQYF
v_gene: TRBV12-3/TRBV12-4; j_gene: TRBJ2-2; CDR3aa: CASSGATGDTGELFF
v_gene: TRBV10-3; j_gene: TRBJ2-5; CDR3aa: CATRTEIQETQYF
v_gene: TRBV6-9; j_gene: TRBJ2-2; CDR3aa: CASSSGWVVDTGELFF